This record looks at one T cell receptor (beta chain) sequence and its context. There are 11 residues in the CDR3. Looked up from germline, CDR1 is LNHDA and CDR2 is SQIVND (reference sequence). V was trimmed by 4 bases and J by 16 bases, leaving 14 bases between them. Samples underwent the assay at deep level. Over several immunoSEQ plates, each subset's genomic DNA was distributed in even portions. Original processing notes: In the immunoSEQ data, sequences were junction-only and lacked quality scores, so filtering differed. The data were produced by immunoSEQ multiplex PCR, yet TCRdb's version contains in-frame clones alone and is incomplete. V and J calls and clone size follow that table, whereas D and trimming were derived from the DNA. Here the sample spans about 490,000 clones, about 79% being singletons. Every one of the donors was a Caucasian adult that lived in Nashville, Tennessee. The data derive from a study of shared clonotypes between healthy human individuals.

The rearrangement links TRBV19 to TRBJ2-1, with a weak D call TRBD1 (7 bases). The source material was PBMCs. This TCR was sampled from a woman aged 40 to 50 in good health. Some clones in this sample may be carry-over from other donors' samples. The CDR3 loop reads CASSTGGKGFF. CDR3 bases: TGTGCCAGTAGTACAGGGGGGAAGGGATTCTTC.